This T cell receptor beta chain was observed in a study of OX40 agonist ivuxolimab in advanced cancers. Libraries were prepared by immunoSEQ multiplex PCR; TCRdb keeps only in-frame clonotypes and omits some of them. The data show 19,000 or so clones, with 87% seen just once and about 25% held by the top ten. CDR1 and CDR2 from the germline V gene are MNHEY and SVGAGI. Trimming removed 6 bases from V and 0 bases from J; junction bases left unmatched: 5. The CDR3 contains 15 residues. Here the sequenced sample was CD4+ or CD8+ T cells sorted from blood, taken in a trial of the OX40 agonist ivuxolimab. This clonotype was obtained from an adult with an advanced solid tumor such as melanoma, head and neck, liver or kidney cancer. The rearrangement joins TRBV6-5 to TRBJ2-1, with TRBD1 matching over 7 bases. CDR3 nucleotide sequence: TGTGCCAGCAGCCCATGGACAGGCTCCTACAATGAGCAGTTCTTC. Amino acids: CASSPWTGSYNEQFF.